The 20 T cell receptor beta chains below come from one sample, sequenced in a study of T cells after yellow fever vaccination. MiXCR, run by TCRdb on the 5' RACE reads, gives a single entry per CDR3 protein. The sample shows 50,000 to 60,000 distinct CDR3 sequences, less than 8.5% of them seen only once. This specimen consisted of CD8+ T cells not binding an NS4B(214-222) dextramer, sorted from PBMCs, obtained roughly 47 days after the first yellow fever vaccination. These receptors originate from a man aged 18 to 35 who received the YFV17D yellow fever vaccine.

This clonotype was counted ten times or more. This chain links TRBV10-3 with TRBJ2-7; possibly TRBD1 for D (6 bases). The CDR3 is 15 residues long. CDR1 ENHRY and CDR2 SYGVKD come from the germline V gene. Trimming removed 2 bases at V and 2 bases at J, with 13 bases between. The CDR3 sequence: CAISEPQGAAYEQYV. The CDR3 bases are TGTGCCATCAGTGAGCCACAGGGTGCGGCCTACGAGCAGTACGTC.

This clonotype was recorded at least ten times. This chain connects TRBV29-1 to TRBJ1-1, with D perhaps matching TRBD1 (6 bases). Germline loops: CDR1 SQVTM, CDR2 ANQGSEA. The ends were cut back, 6 bases at V and 3 bases at J, with 17 bases in the middle. The CDR3 sequence is 14 residues long. The CDR3 spells CSVPKGGVDTEAFF. For the CDR3, the DNA is TGCAGCGTCCCCAAAGGGGGAGTGGACACTGAAGCTTTCTTT.

This chain joins TRBV7-9 and TRBJ2-6; TRBD1 matches 8 bases. CDR3 length equals 15 residues. Germline V gene data show CDR1 as SEHNR and CDR2 as FQNEAQ (reference sequence). V was pared by 4 bases and J by 4 bases, with 3 bases of the junction left unmatched. CDR3 sequence (DNA): TGTGCCAGCAGCTCCCGGGACAGGGGGGCCAACGTCCTGACTTTC. Its translation is CASSSRDRGANVLTF.

This clonotype occurred many times. The chain couples TRBV24-1 to TRBJ2-2, with D tentatively TRBD2 (5 bases). V was clipped by 7 bases and J by 7 bases, with 15 bases between them. The V gene's germline CDR1 is KGHDR and CDR2 SFDVKD. The CDR3 runs 14 residues. The CDR3 is CATRQAVGVGELFF. The DNA for the CDR3 is TGTGCCACCAGGCAAGCGGTGGGAGTCGGGGAGCTGTTTTTT.

This clonotype was detected a few times. DNA for the CDR3: TGTGCCACTGAAACCGGGACAGGGGTCAATGAGCAGTTCTTC. This sequence encodes CATETGTGVNEQFF. The rearrangement links TRBV19 to TRBJ2-1, with TRBD1 matching over 10 bases. The V and J ends lost 10 bases and 6 bases, in that order; junction bases with no gene match: 9. CDR3 size: 14 residues. Germline V CDR1 and CDR2: LNHDA, SQIVND (reference sequence).

J is TRBJ2-2 and V is TRBV6-4, with 7 positions matching TRBD1. This CDR3 is built from 15 residues. The J segment lost 3 bases and the V segment lost 0 bases, leaving 1 base of the junction unmatched. Germline CDR1 is MRHNA and CDR2 is SNTAGT. The DNA of the CDR3 is TGTGCCAGCAGTGACTCGGACAGGCACACCGGGGAGCTGTTTTTT. Its translation: CASSDSDRHTGELFF.

There are a few counts of this clonotype. The gene calls are TRBV6-1 and TRBJ1-1; D gene uncertain. Germline values: CDR1 MNHNS, CDR2 SASEGT. The CDR3 totals 16 residues. With 6 bases removed from V and 3 bases from J, the gap between germline ends came to 20 bases. CDR3 protein: CASRPRLGFFDTEAFF. The CDR3 bases are TGTGCCAGCAGACCCCGACTCGGGTTTTTTGACACTGAAGCTTTCTTT.

There are a few counts of this clonotype. The chain recombines TRBV7-6 with TRBJ1-4, with D uncertain. The V gene's germline CDR1 is SGHVS and CDR2 FNYEAQ. V dropped 5 bases and J dropped 7 bases, with 17 bases sitting between them. The CDR3 spans 15 residues. The CDR3 sequence: CASSPRTASGEKLFF. CDR3 coding DNA: TGTGCCAGCAGCCCCAGGACCGCTTCGGGTGAAAAACTGTTTTTT.

The chain uses TRBV7-2 and TRBJ2-7; D uncertain. Trimming took 4 bases from V and 5 from J, leaving 9 bases between them. This CDR3 has 12 amino acids. In germline, CDR1 is SGHTA, CDR2 FQGNSA. The chain's CDR3 is CASSSPADEQYF. As DNA, the CDR3 is TGTGCCAGCAGCTCGCCTGCGGACGAGCAGTACTTC.

This clonotype was picked up a small number of times. The V call is TRBV7-9, the J call TRBJ2-1; D is possibly TRBD2 (7 bases). CDR1 is SEHNR and CDR2 is FQNEAQ in the germline V gene (reference sequence). Trimming took off 4 bases at V and 14 bases at J, with 21 bases between the two ends. This CDR3 region has 14 residues. As DNA, the CDR3 is TGTGCCAGCAGCTCACCAACGGAGCGGGGACAAGAGTTCTTC. It translates to CASSSPTERGQEFF.

This clonotype was observed many times. The chain links TRBV5-1 to TRBJ1-1; no firm D call. The CDR3 contains 14 residues. Trimming left V 4 bases short and J 3 bases short, with 13 bases between. The germline gives CDR1 SGHRS, CDR2 YFSETQ. This chain's CDR3 is CASSRRGPDTEAFF. CDR3 DNA: TGCGCCAGCAGCCGTCGAGGCCCCGACACTGAAGCTTTCTTT.

This chain uses TRBV18 with TRBJ2-5; no clear D. The ends were cut back, 6 bases at V and 1 base at J, with 12 bases in the middle. The CDR3 is 14 amino acids. CDR1 is KGHSH, CDR2 LQKENI, per germline. This chain's CDR3 is CASSPSSLQETQYF. The CDR3 nucleotides are TGTGCCAGCTCTCCCTCTTCCCTCCAAGAGACCCAGTACTTC. Together with reference TRBV18 and TRBJ2-5, the CDR3 gives the full variable domain: NAGVMQNPRHLVRRRGQEARLRCSPMKGHSHVYWYRQLPEEGLKFMVYLQKENIIDESGMPKERFSAEFPKEGPSILRIQQVVRGDSAAYFCASSPSSLQETQYFGPGTRLLVL.

This clonotype was observed many times. V gene TRBV12-3 or TRBV12-4 combines with J gene TRBJ2-5, with D perhaps assigned TRBD1 or TRBD2 (6 bases each). Trimming took 3 bases from V and 5 from J, leaving 13 bases between them. The CDR3 loop spans 14 amino acids. Here the CDR3 reads CASSLNRAGETQYF. The CDR3 DNA reads TGTGCCAGCAGTTTGAACAGGGCGGGGGAGACCCAGTACTTC.

There are many counts of this clonotype. This chain's CDR3 is CASSSPGTGNYNEQFF. Written as DNA, the CDR3 is TGTGCCAGCAGCTCGCCCGGGACAGGGAATTACAATGAGCAGTTCTTC. The chain is built from TRBV7-9 and TRBJ2-1; 9 bases fit TRBD1. Germline CDR1 reads SEHNR; CDR2 reads FQNEAQ (reference sequence). Unmatched junction bases numbered 8, after V lost 4 bases and J lost 4 bases. This CDR3 has 16 amino acids.

This clonotype was detected ten times or more. The chain joins TRBV10-1 to TRBJ2-1; 10 bases line up with TRBD1. The V gene's germline CDR1 is WNHNN and CDR2 SYGVQD (reference sequence). The CDR3 totals 18 residues. V was pared by 5 bases and J by 7 bases, with 17 bases of the junction left unmatched. CDR3 region: CASSPLTPTGGLENEQFF. The CDR3 DNA sequence: TGCGCCAGCAGTCCCTTGACCCCGACAGGGGGCTTGGAGAATGAGCAGTTCTTC.

The chain recombines TRBV10-3 with TRBJ2-6; D uncertain. V was trimmed by 5 bases and J by 0 bases, leaving 8 bases between them. The CDR3 consists of 15 residues. The germline CDR1 and CDR2 sequences are ENHRY and SYGVKD. The CDR3 is CAISPGSSGANVLTF. The CDR3 DNA is TGTGCCATCAGTCCCGGTAGCTCTGGGGCCAACGTCCTGACTTTC.

This clonotype was counted a few times. The chain employs TRBV4-3 and TRBJ2-4; TRBD2 might be the D (6 bases). CDR3 length: 16 amino acids. Trimming left V 1 base short and J 5 bases short, with 15 bases between. Looked up from germline, CDR1 is LGHNA and CDR2 is YSLEER. CDR3 sequence reads: CASSQGLGREENIQYF. CDR3 bases: TGCGCCAGCAGCCAAGGTCTGGGCAGGGAGGAAAACATTCAGTACTTC.

This clonotype was found many times. The chain employs TRBV20-1 and TRBJ1-2; a weak D match, TRBD1 (5 bases). The CDR3 runs to 14 residues. CDR1 and CDR2 (germline): DFQATT, SNEGSKA (reference sequence). Trimming removed 1 base from V and 8 bases from J, with 17 bases in between. CDR3 sequence: CSARVLGVGDGYTF. The CDR3 nucleotides are TGCAGTGCTAGAGTTTTGGGCGTCGGGGACGGCTACACCTTC.

This clonotype was counted between two and nine times. The genes are TRBV12-3 or TRBV12-4 and TRBJ1-6; D gene ambiguous. The CDR3 is made up of 12 amino acids. V was cut by 3 bases and J by 7 bases, with 4 bases left in between. In nucleotides, the CDR3 is TGTGCCAGCAGTTTGAGGAATTCACCCCTCCACTTT. This sequence encodes CASSLRNSPLHF.

This sequence joins TRBV5-1 and TRBJ2-1, with 7 positions matching TRBD1. The CDR3 runs 15 residues. The germline gives CDR1 SGHRS, CDR2 YFSETQ. The V gene end was trimmed by 4 bases and the J gene end by 6 bases; junction bases not matched to a gene: 10. CDR3 DNA sequence: TGCGCCAGCAGCCCACAGGGGCCCCCGGGCAATGAGCAGTTCTTC. As protein: CASSPQGPPGNEQFF.